This section outlines one T cell receptor beta chain sequence together with its context. This specimen comes from a study of shared clonotypes between healthy human individuals. Germline CDR1 reads GTSNPN; CDR2 reads SVGIG (reference sequence). Deletions cut 5 bases from V and 3 bases from J, with 17 bases between. This CDR3 is 15 amino acids long. Clones were sequenced by immunoSEQ multiplex PCR, and TCRdb holds only the in-frame ones, with some missing. The sample shows roughly 1 million clones, about 75% of them seen only once. Every contributor of samples was a Caucasian grown-up residing in Nashville, Tennessee.

This chain links TRBV30 with TRBJ2-1, with D possibly being TRBD1 (6 bases). This TCR was sampled from a man between 18 and 35 years old in good health. The sequenced sample was memory CD4+ T cells sorted from blood. The subset denotes: CD45RA-negative fraction. CDR3 amino acids: CAWATPGQYYNEQFF. CDR3 in DNA: TGTGCCTGGGCAACGCCGGGACAATACTACAATGAGCAGTTCTTC.